The present entry profiles one T cell receptor beta chain with its context. The data were obtained in a study of blood T cell repertoires in COVID-19. Study background: Samples came from the United States, Italy and Spain, spanning acute and convalescent COVID-19. From T cells, B-cell-depleted T cells, or PBMCs came the material, which was cDNA or gDNA.

Here immunoSEQ multiplex PCR was the method, and the copy in TCRdb shows in-frame clones only, minus some. The sample holds roughly 100,000 clones, about 75% seen once. The CDR3 spans 15 residues. Trimming removed 2 bases from V and 1 base from J, with 11 bases in between. Germline CDR1 reads ENHRY; CDR2 reads SYGVKD. Sequenced: peripheral blood. The source is a woman between 70 and 85 years old with acute or convalescent COVID-19. The V and J genes are TRBV10-3 and TRBJ2-5; D perhaps matches TRBD2 (6 bases). CDR3 protein: CAISEMGGAQETQYF. The CDR3 DNA sequence: TGTGCCATCAGTGAGATGGGCGGGGCCCAAGAGACCCAGTACTTC.